Below are 26 T cell receptor beta chains sequenced from a single sample in a study of OX40 agonist ivuxolimab in advanced cancers. The protocol was immunoSEQ multiplex PCR, while the TCRdb copy is restricted to in-frame clones and leaves out a portion. This sample has around 65,000 clones, with 70% to 90% found just once. The sequenced sample was CD4+ or CD8+ T cells sorted from blood, obtained in a trial of the OX40 agonist ivuxolimab. These receptors were obtained from an adult with an advanced solid tumor such as melanoma, head and neck, liver or kidney cancer.

The rearrangement joins TRBV19 to TRBJ2-7; D remains unclear. Germline lookup yields CDR1 LNHDA and CDR2 SQIVND (reference sequence). The CDR3 consists of 14 residues. V lost 8 bases, J lost 2 bases, and 16 bases lay in between. This chain's CDR3 is CASRASVSTYEQYF. The DNA of the CDR3 is TGTGCCAGTCGGGCCAGCGTAAGTACCTACGAGCAGTACTTC.

The genes are TRBV5-1 and TRBJ1-1; TRBD1 agrees at 9 bases. Germline CDR1 SGHRS, CDR2 YFSETQ. The J segment lost 11 bases and the V segment lost 4 bases, leaving 12 bases of the junction unmatched. This CDR3 comprises 14 residues. CDR3 residues: CASSPDSSGQGAFF. DNA for the CDR3: TGCGCCAGCAGCCCTGACTCTTCGGGACAGGGTGCTTTCTTT.

The V call is TRBV5-4, the J call TRBJ1-4; TRBD1 might be the D (6 bases). CDR1 is SGHNT, CDR2 YYREEE, per germline (reference sequence). The CDR3 covers 14 residues. The V and J ends lost 3 bases and 8 bases respectively, with 14 bases between them. The CDR3: CASSWAGEYEKLFF. CDR3 DNA: TGTGCCAGCAGCTGGGCAGGGGAGTACGAAAAACTGTTTTTT.

The chain employs TRBV11-3 and TRBJ2-1, with D maybe TRBD1 (6 bases). V was cut by 3 bases and J by 12 bases, with 18 bases left in between. Germline V gene sequence: CDR1 SGHNT, CDR2 YENEEA. The CDR3 is made up of 14 amino acids. The chain's CDR3 is CASSLDRGSDGQFF. The CDR3 region has the DNA TGTGCCAGCAGCTTGGATAGGGGGAGTGACGGGCAGTTCTTC.

This rearrangement joins TRBV13 to TRBJ2-5, with 10 bases identical to TRBD2. Germline V CDR1 and CDR2: PRHDT, FYEKMQ (reference sequence). This CDR3 region has 15 residues. Trimming removed 6 bases from V and 1 base from J; junction bases left unmatched: 5. CDR3 in amino acids: CASRLAGKGQETQYF. CDR3 coding DNA: TGTGCCAGCAGACTAGCGGGGAAAGGCCAAGAGACCCAGTACTTC.

The V and J genes are TRBV7-9 and TRBJ2-7; TRBD2 might be the D (5 bases). The V gene's germline CDR1 is SEHNR and CDR2 FQNEAQ (reference sequence). This CDR3 region has 14 residues. V was clipped by 2 bases and J by 6 bases, with 14 bases between them. The CDR3 region has the DNA TGTGCCAGCAGCTTATTTGAGGGAAGCGGCGAGCAGTACTTC. Its translation is CASSLFEGSGEQYF.

The chain is built from TRBV28 and TRBJ1-2; weak D call: TRBD1 (5 bases). Germline lookup yields CDR1 MDHEN and CDR2 SYDVKM. The CDR3 consists of 15 residues. Trimming removed 2 bases from V and 8 bases from J, with 18 bases in between. The CDR3 protein is CASSLEGAGRGGYTF. The CDR3 coding sequence is TGTGCCAGCAGTTTAGAAGGGGCGGGGAGGGGCGGCTACACCTTC.

The chain uses TRBV5-4 and TRBJ1-1; D uncertain. Germline-derived CDR1 and CDR2 are SGHNT and YYREEE (reference sequence). V lost 4 bases and J lost 0, with 13 bases in between. The CDR3 loop spans 15 amino acids. The CDR3 DNA follows: TGTGCCAGCAGCCCGAAAGCGGATGTGAACACTGAAGCTTTCTTT. Translated: CASSPKADVNTEAFF.

A few counts support this clone. The gene calls are TRBV9 and TRBJ1-1; perhaps TRBD1 as D (5 bases). Trimming pared 0 bases from V and 6 bases from J, leaving 12 bases between. The CDR3 has 14 residues. Germline V gene data show CDR1 as SGDLS and CDR2 as YYNGEE. CDR3 coding DNA: TGTGCCAGCAGCGTAGGGAGCCAGGGTCCTGAAGCTTTCTTT. It is translated as CASSVGSQGPEAFF.

This clone was observed a single time. The chain joins TRBV9 to TRBJ1-1, with D hard to call. Between the trimmed V and J ends, which lost 3 bases and 6 bases, there was a span of 15 bases. In germline, CDR1 is SGDLS, CDR2 YYNGEE. CDR3 length equals 14 residues. CDR3 in amino acids: CASSAGGGMAEAFF. The CDR3 DNA sequence: TGTGCCAGCAGCGCCGGAGGAGGTATGGCTGAAGCTTTCTTT.

The V gene is TRBV7-2, the J gene TRBJ1-5; TRBD1 matches 7 bases. In germline, CDR1 is SGHTA, CDR2 FQGNSA. J gave up 3 bases and V 6 bases, and 5 bases lay outside the gene matches. This CDR3 comprises 14 residues. The CDR3 reads CASSYRGNNQPQHF. Here the CDR3 DNA reads TGTGCCAGCAGTTACAGGGGCAACAATCAGCCCCAGCATTTT.

The chain is built from TRBV28 and TRBJ1-1, with 10 bases identical to TRBD1. CDR1 and CDR2 from the germline V gene are MDHEN and SYDVKM. This CDR3 has 15 amino acids. The V and J ends lost 6 bases and 5 bases, in that order; junction bases with no gene match: 9. CDR3 coding DNA: TGTGCCAGCAGGTTACCGGGACAGGGGTCGACTGAAGCTTTCTTT. Translation gives CASRLPGQGSTEAFF.

The chain employs TRBV5-8 and TRBJ2-1; D remains unclear. With 7 bases removed from V and 6 bases from J, the gap between germline ends came to 8 bases. The CDR3 consists of 11 residues. Germline lookup yields CDR1 SGHTS and CDR2 YDEGEE. The chain's CDR3 is CASSFFNEQFF. The CDR3 region has the DNA TGTGCCAGCTCGTTTTTCAATGAGCAGTTCTTC.

This chain uses TRBV11-3 with TRBJ2-5; no clear D. The CDR3 is 13 amino acids. Germline V gene lookup returns CDR1 SGHNT and CDR2 YENEEA. V lost 2 bases, J lost 5 bases, and 9 bases lay in between. The CDR3 nucleotides are TGTGCCAGCAGCTTAAATTCACGGGAGACCCAGTACTTC. Translated: CASSLNSRETQYF.

This sequence joins TRBV6-5 and TRBJ2-3; 9 nucleotides align to TRBD2. Germline assignment: CDR1 MNHEY and CDR2 SVGAGI. This CDR3 has 13 amino acids. With 5 bases clipped from V and 14 bases from J, the junction kept 11 bases outside the gene matches. CDR3 residues: CASSNIGLANMYF. In DNA form, the CDR3 reads TGTGCCAGCAGTAATATAGGACTAGCGAATATGTATTTT.

On this clone itself: The sample has other DNA sequences that encode this CDR3 too. The chain is built from TRBV7-2 and TRBJ2-5, with 8 bases matching TRBD2. Germline trimming cut 4 bases from V and 4 bases from J; bases unmatched to any gene: 8. From germline, CDR1 is SGHTA and CDR2 FQGNSA. This CDR3 has 15 amino acids. The DNA of the CDR3 is TGTGCCAGCAGCTGGACGAGCGGGAGCGGAGAGACCCAGTACTTC. This codes for CASSWTSGSGETQYF. The whole variable domain, filled in from reference TRBV7-2 and TRBJ2-5, reads GAGVSQSPSNKVTEKGKDVELRCDPISGHTALYWYRQSLGQGLEFLIYFQGNSAPDKSGLPSDRFSAERTGGSVSTLTIQRTQQEDSAVYLCASSWTSGSGETQYFGPGTRLLVL.

The chain carries TRBV27 and TRBJ1-5; 8 bases match TRBD1. V shed 3 bases, J shed 6 bases, and the junction held 1 base outside the gene matches. Germline values: CDR1 MNHEY, CDR2 SMNVEV (reference sequence). The CDR3 is 13 residues long. The CDR3 region has the DNA TGTGCCAGCAGTTTTACAGGGGGTCAGCCCCAGCATTTT. Translated: CASSFTGGQPQHF.

This rearrangement joins TRBV19 to TRBJ1-1, with D tentatively TRBD1 (6 bases). In germline, CDR1 is LNHDA, CDR2 SQIVND (reference sequence). The V gene lost 6 bases and the J gene lost 5 bases, with 16 bases spanning the gap. The CDR3 spans 14 residues. CDR3 loop: CASRGRQDLTEAFF. CDR3 in DNA: TGTGCCAGTAGGGGGAGACAGGACCTTACTGAAGCTTTCTTT.

The rearrangement joins TRBV11-1 to TRBJ1-1, with 7 bases fitting TRBD1. Germline CDR1 SGHAT, CDR2 FQDESV (reference sequence). Trimming cost V 7 bases and J 4 bases; bases outside gene matches: 9. The CDR3 totals 14 residues. The CDR3 DNA is TGTGCCAGCACGCAGGGGGGACGGGTCACTGAAGCTTTCTTT. Translation: CASTQGGRVTEAFF.

V is TRBV11-2 and J is TRBJ1-1; D is unresolved. CDR3 size: 14 residues. Germline loops: CDR1 SGHAT, CDR2 FQNNGV. Trimming took off 1 base at V and 2 bases at J, with 8 bases between the two ends. The CDR3 DNA sequence: TGTGCCAGCAGCTTAGCCTGGACTAACACTGAAGCTTTCTTT. This translates into CASSLAWTNTEAFF. The variable domain in full, with the rest retrieved from reference TRBV11-2 and TRBJ1-1, is EAGVAQSPRYKIIEKRQSVAFWCNPISGHATLYWYQQILGQGPKLLIQFQNNGVVDDSQLPKDRFSAERLKGVDSTLKIQPAKLEDSAVYLCASSLAWTNTEAFFGQGTRLTVV.

The V and J genes are TRBV5-4 and TRBJ2-7, with D possibly matching TRBD1 (6 bases). The germline V gene has CDR1 SGHNT and CDR2 YYREEE (reference sequence). The V end lost 4 bases, the J end lost 4 bases, and 15 bases lay between the germline ends. The CDR3 totals 14 residues. The CDR3 DNA reads as TGTGCCAGCAGCCCCGGCAGGGGACGGTACGAGCAGTACTTC. It yields the protein CASSPGRGRYEQYF.

J is TRBJ2-2 and V is TRBV25-1, with D perhaps matching TRBD1 or TRBD2 (6 bases each). CDR1 MGHDK and CDR2 SYGVNS come from the germline V gene. The V and J ends lost 7 bases and 0 bases respectively, with 12 bases between them. This CDR3 contains 15 residues. The CDR3 DNA follows: TGTGCCAGCAATCCTAGGGGGGCGAACACCGGGGAGCTGTTTTTT. Its protein product is CASNPRGANTGELFF.

The chain combines TRBV15 with TRBJ1-2, with D unresolved. V lost 1 base and J 8 bases, leaving 8 bases between the germline ends. The CDR3 covers 12 residues. CDR1 is LNHNV, CDR2 YYDKDF, per germline (reference sequence). The CDR3 region has the DNA TGTGCCACCAGCAGAGGGGAGACCGGCTACACCTTC. It specifies CATSRGETGYTF.

The genes are TRBV10-3 and TRBJ1-5; unclear D gene. V lost 0 bases, J lost 4 bases, and 10 bases lay in between. Germline lookup yields CDR1 ENHRY and CDR2 SYGVKD. This CDR3 comprises 15 residues. The CDR3, as DNA: TGTGCCATCAGTGAGTCCGAAGGAGGAAATCAGCCCCAGCATTTT. This translates into CAISESEGGNQPQHF.

This clone appeared a single time. V and J are TRBV27 and TRBJ2-7, with 9 nucleotides matching TRBD2. Germline CDR1 is MNHEY and CDR2 is SMNVEV (reference sequence). V lost 4 bases to trimming and J lost 2 bases; unmatched junction nucleotides: 6. This CDR3 contains 15 residues. Written as DNA, the CDR3 is TGTGCCAGCAGTTATAGGACTAGCGCGACCTACGAGCAGTACTTC. Protein product: CASSYRTSATYEQYF.

V usage is TRBV28 and J usage is TRBJ2-6; D is unclear. The CDR3 consists of 14 residues. Trimming shortened V by 8 bases and J by 0 bases, and 8 bases separated the two germline ends. CDR1 and CDR2 (germline): MDHEN, SYDVKM. The CDR3 sequence: CASSRASGANVLTF. CDR3 sequence (DNA): TGTGCCAGCTCACGGGCCTCTGGGGCCAACGTCCTGACTTTC.